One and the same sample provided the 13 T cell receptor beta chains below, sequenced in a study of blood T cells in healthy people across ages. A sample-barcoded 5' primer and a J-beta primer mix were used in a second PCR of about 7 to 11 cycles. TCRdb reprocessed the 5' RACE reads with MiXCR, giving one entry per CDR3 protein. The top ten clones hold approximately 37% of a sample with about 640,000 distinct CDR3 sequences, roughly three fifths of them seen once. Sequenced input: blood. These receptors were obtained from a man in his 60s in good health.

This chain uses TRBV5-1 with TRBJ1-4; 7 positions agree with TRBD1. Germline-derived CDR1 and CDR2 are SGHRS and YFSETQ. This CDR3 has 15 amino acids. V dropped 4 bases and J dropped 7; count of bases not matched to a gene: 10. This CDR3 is CASSATGMEGEKLFF. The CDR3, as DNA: TGCGCCAGCAGCGCGACAGGGATGGAAGGTGAAAAACTGTTTTTT.

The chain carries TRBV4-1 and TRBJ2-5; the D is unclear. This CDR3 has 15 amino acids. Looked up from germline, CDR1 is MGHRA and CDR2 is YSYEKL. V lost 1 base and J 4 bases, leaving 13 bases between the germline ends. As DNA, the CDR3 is TGCGCCAGCAGCCAAGTCCCCTTAGAGACAGAGACCCAGTACTTC. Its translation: CASSQVPLETETQYF.

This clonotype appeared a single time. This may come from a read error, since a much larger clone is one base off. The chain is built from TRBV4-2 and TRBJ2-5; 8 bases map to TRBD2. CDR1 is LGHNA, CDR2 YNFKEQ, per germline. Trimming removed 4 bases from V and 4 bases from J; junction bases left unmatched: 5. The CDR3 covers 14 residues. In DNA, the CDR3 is TGTGCCAGCAGCCGACGGGAGGGACGAGAGACCCAGTACTTC. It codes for CASSRREGRETQYF.

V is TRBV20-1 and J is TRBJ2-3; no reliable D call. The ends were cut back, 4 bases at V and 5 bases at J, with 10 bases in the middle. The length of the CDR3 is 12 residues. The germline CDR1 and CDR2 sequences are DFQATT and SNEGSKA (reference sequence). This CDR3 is CSAKPMGDTQYF. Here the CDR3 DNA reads TGCAGTGCTAAACCCATGGGAGATACGCAGTATTTT.

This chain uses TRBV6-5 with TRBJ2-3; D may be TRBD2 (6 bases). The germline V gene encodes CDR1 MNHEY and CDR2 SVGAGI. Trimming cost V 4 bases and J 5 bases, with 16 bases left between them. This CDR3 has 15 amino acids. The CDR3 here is CASSFVGGAEDTQYF. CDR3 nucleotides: TGTGCCAGCAGTTTCGTGGGCGGGGCAGAAGATACGCAGTATTTT.

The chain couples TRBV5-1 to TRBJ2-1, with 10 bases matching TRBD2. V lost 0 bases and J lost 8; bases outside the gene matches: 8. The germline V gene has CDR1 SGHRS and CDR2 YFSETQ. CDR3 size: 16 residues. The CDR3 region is CASSLGGTSEFHEQFF. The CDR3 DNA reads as TGCGCCAGCAGCTTGGGAGGGACTAGCGAATTCCATGAGCAGTTCTTC.

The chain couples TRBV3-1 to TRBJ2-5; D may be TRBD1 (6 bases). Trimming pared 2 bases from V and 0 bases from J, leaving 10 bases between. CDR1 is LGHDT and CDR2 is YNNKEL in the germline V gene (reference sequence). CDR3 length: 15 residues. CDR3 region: CASSQQPGDQETQYF. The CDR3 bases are TGTGCCAGCAGCCAACAACCAGGGGACCAAGAGACCCAGTACTTC.

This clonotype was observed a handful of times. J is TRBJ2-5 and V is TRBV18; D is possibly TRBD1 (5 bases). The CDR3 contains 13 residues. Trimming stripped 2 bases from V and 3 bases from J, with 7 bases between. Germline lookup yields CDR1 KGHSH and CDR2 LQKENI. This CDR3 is CASSPGREETQYF. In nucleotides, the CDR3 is TGTGCCAGCTCACCAGGCAGGGAAGAGACCCAGTACTTC.

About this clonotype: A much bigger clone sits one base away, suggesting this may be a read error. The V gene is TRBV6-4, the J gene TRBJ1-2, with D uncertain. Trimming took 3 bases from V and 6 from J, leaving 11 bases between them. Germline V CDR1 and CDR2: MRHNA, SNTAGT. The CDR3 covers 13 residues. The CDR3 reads CASSEHLNDGYTF. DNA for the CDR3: TGTGCCAGCAGTGAACACTTGAACGATGGCTACACCTTC.

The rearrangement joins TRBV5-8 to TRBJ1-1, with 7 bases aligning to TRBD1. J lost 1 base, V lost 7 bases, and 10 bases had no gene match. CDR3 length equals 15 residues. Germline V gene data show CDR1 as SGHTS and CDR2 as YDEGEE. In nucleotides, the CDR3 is TGTGCCAGCCGAGGAGGGGGCTATAAGAACACTGAAGCTTTCTTT. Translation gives CASRGGGYKNTEAFF.

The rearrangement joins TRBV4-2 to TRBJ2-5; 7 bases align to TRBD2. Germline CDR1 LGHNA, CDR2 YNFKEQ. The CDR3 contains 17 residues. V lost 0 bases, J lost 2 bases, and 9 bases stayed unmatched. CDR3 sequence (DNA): TGTGCCAGCAGCCAAGATCAGGGCGGGGGTCGGCAAGAGACCCAGTACTTC. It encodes CASSQDQGGGRQETQYF.

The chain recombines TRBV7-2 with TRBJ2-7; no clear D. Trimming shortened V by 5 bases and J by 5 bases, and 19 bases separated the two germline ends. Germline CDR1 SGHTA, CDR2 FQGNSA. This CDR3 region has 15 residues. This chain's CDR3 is CASSPPSLSPDEQYF. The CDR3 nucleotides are TGTGCCAGCAGCCCACCAAGCCTCTCCCCGGACGAGCAGTACTTC.

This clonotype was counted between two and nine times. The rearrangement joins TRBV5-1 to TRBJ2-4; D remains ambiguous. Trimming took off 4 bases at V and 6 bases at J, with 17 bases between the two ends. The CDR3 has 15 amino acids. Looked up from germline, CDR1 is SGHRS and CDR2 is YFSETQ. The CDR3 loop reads CASSPGPGRGNIQYF. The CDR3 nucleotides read TGCGCCAGCAGCCCCGGGCCAGGAAGAGGAAACATTCAGTACTTC. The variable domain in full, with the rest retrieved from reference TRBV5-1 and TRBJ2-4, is KAGVTQTPRYLIKTRGQQVTLSCSPISGHRSVSWYQQTPGQGLQFLFEYFSETQRNKGNFPGRFSGRQFSNSRSEMNVSTLELGDSALYLCASSPGPGRGNIQYFGAGTRLSVL.